This TCR beta chain was profiled in a study of shared clonotypes between healthy human individuals. The wider study: Used for every donor were three CD4 naive, three CD4 memory, two CD8 naive and one CD8 memory plate.

Naive CD8 isolation took CD45RO-negative cells positively selected for CCR7 and excluded terminally differentiated effector memory CD45RA+ cells. Here immunoSEQ multiplex PCR was the method, and the copy in TCRdb shows in-frame clones only, minus some. The data hold about 2 million clones, with about 94% observed a single time. Study-wide results and caveats: In contrast to clonotypes shared by all four donors, non-shared clonotypes had lower generation probabilities. At large depth, rarefaction still showed sorted-subset sequencing to be incomplete.

To note about this clone: Its antigen is currently unknown.

Germline V CDR1 and CDR2: SGHDT, YYEEEE. The V and J ends lost 2 bases and 3 bases respectively, with 11 bases between them. The CDR3 is 14 amino acids. This clonotype was sampled from a man younger than 35 in good health. The sample was naive CD8+ T cells sorted from blood. The V call is TRBV5-6, the J call TRBJ1-1, with D unclear. CDR3 amino acids: CASSFRTGYTEAFF. In DNA form, the CDR3 reads TGTGCCAGCAGCTTCCGGACGGGTTACACTGAAGCTTTCTTT.